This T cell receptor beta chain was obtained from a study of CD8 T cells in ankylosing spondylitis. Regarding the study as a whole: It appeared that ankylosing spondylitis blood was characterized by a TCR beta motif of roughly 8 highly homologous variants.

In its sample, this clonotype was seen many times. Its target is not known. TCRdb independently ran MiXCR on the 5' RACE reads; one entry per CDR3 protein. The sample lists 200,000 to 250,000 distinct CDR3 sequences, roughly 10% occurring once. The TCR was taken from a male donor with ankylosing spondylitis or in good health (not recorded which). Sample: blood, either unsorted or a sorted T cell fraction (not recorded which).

CDR3 sequence: CASSVTWSGELFF. As DNA, the CDR3 is TGTGCCAGCAGCGTAACTTGGTCCGGGGAGCTGTTTTTT. This rearrangement joins TRBV9 to TRBJ2-2; D unclear. Germline assignment: CDR1 SGDLS and CDR2 YYNGEE. The CDR3 contains 13 residues. Trimming cost V 1 base and J 6 bases, with 7 bases left between them. Using reference TRBV9 and TRBJ2-2 for the parts outside the CDR3, the full variable domain is DSGVTQTPKHLITATGQRVTLRCSPRSGDLSVYWYQQSLDQGLQFLIQYYNGEERAKGNILERFSAQQFPDLHSELNLSSLELGDSALYFCASSVTWSGELFFGEGSRLTVL.